This TCR beta chain was observed in a study of T-cell memory formation after mild COVID-19. Overall study: Among the donors, TCR clusters were largely specific to each donor. Study-wide points: Clones that shrank (day 15 to 85) were balanced CD4/CD8, whereas later expanders leaned CD4+. Cross-reactive memory seemingly joined, as some responding clones were found in pre-infection memory. The CD4+ clones that contracted clustered mainly within CM and EM, and the CD8+ clones concentrated in EMRA.

The germline CDR1 and CDR2 sequences are LGHDT and YNNKEL (reference sequence). The CDR3 loop spans 13 amino acids. Trimming cost V 3 bases and J 0 bases, with 5 bases left between them. About this clonotype itself: Its target is not known.

TCRdb fed the 5' RACE reads into MiXCR, producing one record per CDR3 protein. Here the sample spans some 120,000 distinct CDR3 sequences, approximately 5.9% being singletons. The sequenced sample was PBMCs or a T cell subset sorted from them (not recorded which). The chain employs TRBV3-1 and TRBJ1-2; unclear D gene. The clonotype comes from an adult woman who had mild COVID-19 (a few samples of this study predate the infection). Cell type and time point are not known. The CDR3 protein is CASSQTPNYGYTF. Here the CDR3 DNA reads TGTGCCAGCAGCCAGACACCTAACTATGGCTACACCTTC.